This is a list of T cell receptor beta chains from one sample in a study of a mutant IDH1 vaccine in newly diagnosed glioma. The repertoire was sequenced with immunoSEQ multiplex PCR; TCRdb's copy has only in-frame clones and lacks some. The data show tens of thousands of clones, 83% seen once. The specimen comprised PBMCs, sampled from a glioma patient treated with radiotherapy, temozolomide or both. Every receptor here comes from a woman aged 45-59 years with glioma. The CDR3 runs from the conserved cysteine through the conserved F or W. D genes are given only for firm matches. Expanded clones get a size class; other rows say once, few or many, or leave the size out.

size: .; J: TRBJ1-6; D: .; V: TRBV5-1; DNA: TGCGCCAGCAGCTTGGACGGGCAGGGGATGGTCTATAATTCACCCCTCCACTTT; CDR3: CASSLDGQGMVYNSPLHF
size: .; J: TRBJ2-2; D: .; V: TRBV19; DNA: TGTGCCAGTGGGAACGCAGCCTACACCGGGGAGCTGTTTTTT; CDR3: CASGNAAYTGELFF
size: .; J: TRBJ2-2; D: .; V: TRBV5-1; DNA: TGCGCCAGCAGCTTGGTGGGTCCCGACACCGGGGAGCTGTTTTTT; CDR3: CASSLVGPDTGELFF
size: .; J: TRBJ1-5; D: .; V: TRBV6-1; DNA: TGTGCCAGCAGTGAAGAGTATATAAGCAATCAGCCCCAGCATTTT; CDR3: CASSEEYISNQPQHF
size: .; J: TRBJ1-1; D: .; V: TRBV5-6; DNA: TGTGCCAGCAGCTGGGGCCCGGGGGACACTGAAGCTTTCTTT; CDR3: CASSWGPGDTEAFF
size: .; J: TRBJ2-5; D: TRBD1; V: TRBV25-1; DNA: TGTGCCAGCAGTGGTCAGGGGGCTGTGGAGACCCAGTACTTC; CDR3: CASSGQGAVETQYF
size: .; J: TRBJ1-5; D: .; V: TRBV6-5; DNA: TGTGCCAGCAGTCCACGGTTGTTCCAGCCCCAGCATTTT; CDR3: CASSPRLFQPQHF
size: .; J: TRBJ2-7; D: TRBD1; V: TRBV2; DNA: TGTGCCACCAACGACAGGGGGGTGTACGAGCAGTACTTC; CDR3: CATNDRGVYEQYF
size: .; J: TRBJ1-1; D: .; V: TRBV6-1; DNA: TGTGCCAGCACCTCGGGCAGGTCCGACACTGAAGCTTTCTTT; CDR3: CASTSGRSDTEAFF
size: .; J: TRBJ2-3; D: .; V: TRBV28; DNA: TGTGCCAGCAGTTTGGTGGGCAGGGCCCTCACAGATACGCAGTATTTT; CDR3: CASSLVGRALTDTQYF
size: .; J: TRBJ1-1; D: .; V: TRBV5-1; DNA: TGCGCCAGCAGCTTGGCCCCGACCATGAACACTGAAGCTTTCTTT; CDR3: CASSLAPTMNTEAFF
size: .; J: TRBJ2-7; D: TRBD1; V: TRBV29-1; DNA: TGCAGCGTTGAGGGGGACAGGGTCTACGAGCAGTACTTC; CDR3: CSVEGDRVYEQYF
size: .; J: TRBJ1-5; D: .; V: TRBV2; DNA: TGTGCCAGCAGTGTTGACGGACTCCACCAGCATTTT; CDR3: CASSVDGLHQHF
size: .; J: TRBJ1-6; D: .; V: TRBV7-8; DNA: TGTGCCAGCAGCTTCTCACAATCCGGGATATCACCCCTCCACTTT; CDR3: CASSFSQSGISPLHF
size: .; J: TRBJ2-3; D: TRBD1; V: TRBV29-1; DNA: TGCAGCGCCACCCAGTGGGGACAGACGTACCCCGATACGCAGTATTTT; CDR3: CSATQWGQTYPDTQYF
size: few; J: TRBJ2-1; D: .; V: TRBV7-8; DNA: TGTGCCAGCAGCTTAGGGAGCGGTACCCCGTTCAATGAGCAGTTCTTC; CDR3: CASSLGSGTPFNEQFF
size: .; J: TRBJ1-1; D: .; V: TRBV6-5; DNA: TGTGCCAGCAAACAGGGTTTGAACACTGAAGCTTTCTTT; CDR3: CASKQGLNTEAFF
size: .; J: TRBJ2-1; D: .; V: TRBV4-1; DNA: TGCGCCAGCAGCCAAGAGAGGAGTGCCGATGAGCAGTTCTTC; CDR3: CASSQERSADEQFF